A single sample is the source of the 2 T cell receptor beta chains below, sequenced in a study of T cell responses to AZD1222 COVID-19 vaccine. Only in-frame clones appear in the TCRdb table, and some are missing; sequencing was by immunoSEQ multiplex PCR. The profile shows roughly 80,000 clones, 85% to 90% of them singletons. This sample comprised peripheral blood, obtained on day 0 of MenACWY control vaccination. The receptors here all came from an adult in good health.

Only a few counts were recorded for this clone. The chain combines TRBV7-8 with TRBJ2-7; D remains ambiguous. Germline CDR1 reads SGHVS; CDR2 reads FQNEAQ. The germline V and J ends were trimmed by 4 bases and 0 bases, with 13 bases remaining between them. This CDR3 comprises 15 residues. This CDR3 reads CASSWATESSYEQYF. CDR3 DNA: TGTGCCAGCAGCTGGGCCACCGAGAGCTCCTACGAGCAGTACTTC. Combining the CDR3 with reference TRBV7-8 and TRBJ2-7 gives the whole variable domain GAGVSQSPRYKVAKRGQDVALRCDPISGHVSLFWYQQALGQGPEFLTYFQNEAQLDKSGLPSDRFFAERPEGSVSTLKIQRTQQEDSAVYLCASSWATESSYEQYFGPGTRLTVT.

Written as DNA, the CDR3 is TGTGCCAGCATGAGGGGCACTGAAGCTTTCTTT. It encodes CASMRGTEAFF. This chain joins TRBV6-5 and TRBJ1-1; TRBD1 is a possible D gene (5 bases). V lost 7 bases to trimming and J lost 4 bases, with 7 bases between them. This CDR3 region has 11 residues. The germline gives CDR1 MNHEY, CDR2 SVGAGI.